This T cell receptor (beta chain) was captured by sequencing in a study of shared clonotypes between healthy human individuals. Study as a whole: The donors, a couple of women and a few men, were aged 18 to 49. Study results and limitations: Generation probability values for non-shared clonotypes were lower than those for clonotypes shared by all four donors.

The authors ran the assay at deep level. Genomic DNA of every subset was divided equally among multiple immunoSEQ plates. The protocol was immunoSEQ multiplex PCR, while the TCRdb copy is restricted to in-frame clones and leaves out a portion. The table has around 1 million clones, about 80% seen once. Remarks on this clone: Its antigen remains unknown. Additional DNA sequences in this sample encode the identical CDR3.

Sequencing used memory CD4+ T cells sorted from blood. Subset here: CD45RA-negative fraction. The clonotype originates from a man younger than 30 in good health.

DNA for the CDR3: TGTGCCAGCAGCTCCGGGACGAGCAATCAGCCCCAGCATTTT. Translation gives CASSSGTSNQPQHF. This chain joins TRBV7-6 and TRBJ1-5; D is perhaps TRBD1 (5 bases). This CDR3 region has 14 residues. Germline values: CDR1 SGHVS, CDR2 FNYEAQ. V lost 4 bases and J lost 1, with 8 bases in between. Complete variable domain (other parts from reference TRBV7-6 and TRBJ1-5): GAGVSQSPRYKVTKRGQDVALRCDPISGHVSLYWYRQALGQGPEFLTYFNYEAQQDKSGLPNDRFSAERPEGSISTLTIQRTEQRDSAMYRCASSSGTSNQPQHFGDGTRLSIL.